These 13 T cell receptor beta chains were sequenced from one sample in a study of T-cell memory formation after mild COVID-19. One entry per CDR3 protein results from TCRdb running MiXCR on the 5' RACE reads. The repertoire holds hundreds of thousands of distinct CDR3 sequences, with 15% to 20% as singletons. The source material was PBMCs or a T cell subset sorted from them (not recorded which). The receptors originated from an adult woman who had mild COVID-19 (a few samples of this study predate the infection). Cell type and time point are not known.

This clonotype was seen only a few times. The rearrangement links TRBV12-3 or TRBV12-4 to TRBJ1-2; TRBD1 is a possible D gene (6 bases). This CDR3 is 12 amino acids long. Trimming took 3 bases from V and 12 from J, leaving 14 bases between them. Here the CDR3 DNA reads TGTGCCAGCAGTTTCCGGGGGCAGAGCAACACCTTC. Protein sequence: CASSFRGQSNTF.

This clonotype was seen a few times. The chain recombines TRBV29-1 with TRBJ2-3, with TRBD1 identical over 10 bases. The germline V gene encodes CDR1 SQVTM and CDR2 ANQGSEA. The CDR3 has 14 amino acids. V lost 6 bases to trimming and J lost 4 bases; unmatched junction nucleotides: 7. CDR3 bases: TGCAGCGTCCTGGACAGGGGGTCGTCAGATACGCAGTATTTT. Translated, it gives CSVLDRGSSDTQYF.

This clonotype has more than one count but fewer than ten. The chain links TRBV29-1 to TRBJ2-7; 10 bases agree with TRBD2. There are 13 residues in the CDR3. J was trimmed by 4 bases and V by 5 bases; bases with no gene match: 5. Germline V gene lookup returns CDR1 SQVTM and CDR2 ANQGSEA. The CDR3 region has the DNA TGCAGCGTTCTAGCGGGAGATAATTACGAGCAGTACTTC. Encoded protein: CSVLAGDNYEQYF.

This clonotype was picked up many times. J is TRBJ2-7 and V is TRBV12-3 or TRBV12-4, with 13 bases fitting TRBD2. CDR3 length: 16 residues. Trimming cost V 2 bases and J 6 bases; bases outside gene matches: 7. The CDR3 is CASSLNVGLAGLEQYF. The CDR3 coding sequence is TGTGCCAGCAGTTTAAATGTGGGACTAGCGGGGCTCGAGCAGTACTTC.

In its sample, this clonotype was seen many times. The chain carries TRBV29-1 and TRBJ2-1; D might be TRBD1 (5 bases). CDR3 length: 14 residues. Germline V gene lookup returns CDR1 SQVTM and CDR2 ANQGSEA. V lost 6 bases and J 5 bases, leaving 17 bases between the germline ends. CDR3 region: CSVGLGLVNNEQFF. The CDR3 coding sequence is TGCAGCGTCGGGTTGGGGCTCGTCAACAATGAGCAGTTCTTC.

The sample holds many counts of this clonotype. The J gene is TRBJ2-4, the V gene TRBV12-3 or TRBV12-4; a weak D match, TRBD2 (7 bases). The CDR3 runs to 17 residues. Trimming cost V 1 base and J 6 bases, with 19 bases left between them. Written as DNA, the CDR3 is TGTGCCAGCAGTTTAGAGGGGGGGACCCTTGGGAGAAACATTCAGTACTTC. As protein: CASSLEGGTLGRNIQYF.

The rearrangement links TRBV6-4 to TRBJ2-2, with TRBD2 identical over 7 bases. With 3 bases clipped from V and 6 bases from J, the junction kept 1 base outside the gene matches. Germline CDR1 MRHNA, CDR2 SNTAGT. This CDR3 contains 13 residues. CDR3 sequence reads: CASSEGGAGELFF. The CDR3, as DNA: TGTGCCAGCAGTGAGGGAGGGGCCGGGGAGCTGTTTTTT.

This sequence joins TRBV13 and TRBJ1-1; D gene uncertain. V shed 5 bases and J shed 1 base, with 8 bases lying between them. Per the germline V gene, CDR1 is PRHDT and CDR2 is FYEKMQ (reference sequence). The length of the CDR3 is 13 residues. CDR3 nucleotides: TGTGCCAGCAGCAACAGACCGAACACTGAAGCTTTCTTT. Its translation: CASSNRPNTEAFF.

The table lists this clonotype with a few counts. The rearrangement uses TRBV15 and TRBJ2-3, with a possible D match to TRBD1 (7 bases). CDR1 and CDR2 from the germline V gene are LNHNV and YYDKDF (reference sequence). Trimming removed 0 bases from V and 3 bases from J, with 19 bases in between. The CDR3 has 18 residues. CDR3 sequence: CATSRDFRTGGETDTQYF. CDR3 coding DNA: TGTGCCACCAGCAGAGATTTCCGGACAGGCGGGGAGACAGATACGCAGTATTTT.

This clonotype was picked up a small number of times. CDR3 region: CASSLGPGGGDFSTDTQYF. Written as DNA, the CDR3 is TGCGCCAGCAGCCTGGGCCCGGGAGGAGGGGATTTTAGCACAGATACGCAGTATTTT. The gene calls are TRBV5-1 and TRBJ2-3; 7 bases line up with TRBD2. CDR3 length equals 19 residues. Germline-derived CDR1 and CDR2 are SGHRS and YFSETQ. The trim removed 4 bases at V and 0 bases at J, leaving 17 bases unmatched.

This chain uses TRBV5-1 with TRBJ1-1; 10 positions match TRBD1. The CDR3 contains 17 residues. Losses at the gene ends were 5 bases for V and 2 bases for J; bases not matched to a gene: 12. CDR1 SGHRS and CDR2 YFSETQ come from the germline V gene. Written as DNA, the CDR3 is TGCGCCAGCAGTCGTTCCCCTGACAGGGGGCCAAACACTGAAGCTTTCTTT. Amino acid sequence: CASSRSPDRGPNTEAFF.

This clonotype showed up just a few times. The chain carries TRBV12-3 or TRBV12-4 and TRBJ2-1; a possible D gene is TRBD1 (6 bases). V was cut by 5 bases and J by 9 bases, with 14 bases left in between. This CDR3 is built from 13 residues. This CDR3 is CASSRQVQGEQFF. The CDR3 region has the DNA TGTGCCAGCAGTCGACAGGTCCAGGGTGAGCAGTTCTTC.

The genes are TRBV12-3 or TRBV12-4 and TRBJ2-7; D is possibly TRBD1 or TRBD2 (6 bases each). This CDR3 is built from 15 residues. The V and J ends lost 4 bases and 4 bases respectively, with 17 bases between them. The CDR3 sequence is CASSYAGGGWYEQYF. The CDR3 region has the DNA TGTGCCAGCAGTTACGCCGGAGGGGGTTGGTACGAGCAGTACTTC.